This T cell receptor beta chain stems from a study of blood T cell repertoires in COVID-19. Study as a whole: Samples representing acute and convalescent COVID-19 were sourced from the United States, Italy and Spain. PBMCs, B-cell-depleted T cells, or T cells were the source of the cDNA or gDNA that made up the material.

Per the original data handling: Scientists estimated how many nucleated cells there were by amplifying reference gene primers. Profiled with immunoSEQ multiplex PCR; TCRdb holds only in-frame clones, not every one. The DNA was the basis for D and trimming; V, J and clone size are from that table. The top ten hold about 5.2% of the sample, which has about 24,000 clones, around nine tenths seen once. Sample: peripheral blood. The source of this sequence is a man aged 50-59 years with active COVID-19.

CDR3 nucleotide sequence: TGTGCCAGCAGCTCGCTCCGGACTAGCGGGAGGCCAATCAATGAGCAGTTCTTC. Translation: CASSSLRTSGRPINEQFF. The chain recombines TRBV11-2 with TRBJ2-1, with 14 bases lining up with TRBD2. After removal of 4 bases from V and 6 bases from J, the junction contained 11 bases not matched to a gene. Per the germline V gene, CDR1 is SGHAT and CDR2 is FQNNGV. The CDR3 covers 18 residues.